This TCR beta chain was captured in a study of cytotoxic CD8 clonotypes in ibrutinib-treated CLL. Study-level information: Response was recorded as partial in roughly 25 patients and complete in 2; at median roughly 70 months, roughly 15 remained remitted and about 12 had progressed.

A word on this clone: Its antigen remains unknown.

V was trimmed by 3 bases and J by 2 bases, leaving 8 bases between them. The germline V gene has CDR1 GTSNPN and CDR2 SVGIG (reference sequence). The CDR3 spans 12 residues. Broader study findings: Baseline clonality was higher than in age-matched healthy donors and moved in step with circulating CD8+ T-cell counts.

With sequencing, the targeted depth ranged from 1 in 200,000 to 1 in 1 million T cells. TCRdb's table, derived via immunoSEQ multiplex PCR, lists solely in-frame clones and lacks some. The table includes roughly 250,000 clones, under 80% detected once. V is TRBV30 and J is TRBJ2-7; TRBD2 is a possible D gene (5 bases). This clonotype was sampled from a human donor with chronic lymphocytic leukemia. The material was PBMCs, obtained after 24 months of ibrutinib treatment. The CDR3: CAWRAGPYEQYF. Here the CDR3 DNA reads TGTGCCTGGAGGGCGGGCCCCTACGAGCAGTACTTC.